The 9 T cell receptor beta chains below were found in one sample sequenced in a study of cytotoxic CD8 clonotypes in ibrutinib-treated CLL. The assay was immunoSEQ multiplex PCR, and TCRdb's table has in-frame clones only and misses some. This sample carries approximately 120,000 clones, 58% of them seen once, and the ten largest clones take 37%. The specimen was PBMCs, collected after 24 months of ibrutinib treatment. Receptors originate from a human donor with chronic lymphocytic leukemia.

This sequence joins TRBV6-6 and TRBJ1-2, with no clear D. Trimming took off 5 bases at V and 4 bases at J, with 17 bases between the two ends. CDR1 is MNHNY and CDR2 is SVGAGI in the germline V gene (reference sequence). The CDR3 is 15 amino acids. The CDR3 is CASSPEGGGTYGYTF. The CDR3 DNA follows: TGTGCCAGCAGTCCGGAAGGAGGCGGAACCTATGGCTACACCTTC.

This chain joins TRBV5-1 and TRBJ1-5; possible D gene TRBD1, 6 bases. Germline lookup yields CDR1 SGHRS and CDR2 YFSETQ. There are 14 residues in the CDR3. V was trimmed by 3 bases and J by 5 bases, leaving 12 bases between them. The CDR3 loop reads CASSSGQADQPQHF. CDR3 nucleotide sequence: TGCGCCAGCAGCTCGGGACAAGCGGATCAGCCCCAGCATTTT.

The chain links TRBV5-1 to TRBJ2-3; TRBD1 might be the D (5 bases). CDR3 size: 16 residues. V was clipped by 0 bases and J by 5 bases, with 16 bases between them. Germline lookup yields CDR1 SGHRS and CDR2 YFSETQ. CDR3: CASSLGLQGKIDTQYF. The CDR3 DNA sequence: TGCGCCAGCAGCTTGGGTCTGCAGGGAAAAATAGATACGCAGTATTTT. The full variable domain, completed using reference TRBV5-1 and TRBJ2-3, is KAGVTQTPRYLIKTRGQQVTLSCSPISGHRSVSWYQQTPGQGLQFLFEYFSETQRNKGNFPGRFSGRQFSNSRSEMNVSTLELGDSALYLCASSLGLQGKIDTQYFGPGTRLTVL.

The chain joins TRBV28 to TRBJ1-2, with no clear D. The CDR3 length is 14 residues. The germline gives CDR1 MDHEN, CDR2 SYDVKM. V shed 6 bases and J shed 1 base, with 12 bases lying between them. The chain's CDR3 is CASSLAELNYGYTF. The DNA of the CDR3 is TGTGCCAGCAGCCTAGCCGAGCTTAACTATGGCTACACCTTC.

This clone was seen a handful of times. This sequence joins TRBV5-1 and TRBJ1-2; 9 bases align to TRBD1. CDR3 size: 15 residues. Germline V gene data show CDR1 as SGHRS and CDR2 as YFSETQ. J was trimmed by 6 bases and V by 7 bases; bases with no gene match: 13. For the CDR3, the DNA is TGCGCCAGCGACAGGACAGGGGATATACTAAATGGCTACACCTTC. Its translation: CASDRTGDILNGYTF. Complete variable domain (other parts from reference TRBV5-1 and TRBJ1-2): KAGVTQTPRYLIKTRGQQVTLSCSPISGHRSVSWYQQTPGQGLQFLFEYFSETQRNKGNFPGRFSGRQFSNSRSEMNVSTLELGDSALYLCASDRTGDILNGYTFGSGTRLTVV.

This chain joins TRBV6-5 and TRBJ1-1, with 7 bases that match TRBD1. CDR3 size: 13 residues. With 8 bases clipped from V and 3 bases from J, the junction kept 6 bases outside the gene matches. Germline assignment: CDR1 MNHEY and CDR2 SVGAGI. The CDR3 nucleotides are TGTGCCAGCGTAGACAGGGCGGACACTGAAGCTTTCTTT. Translating it yields CASVDRADTEAFF.

This clone was seen once. The V gene is TRBV7-9, the J gene TRBJ2-7, with D maybe TRBD1 (6 bases). CDR3 length: 14 amino acids. V gave up 3 bases and J gave up 3 bases, with 12 bases separating them. CDR1 and CDR2 (germline): SEHNR, FQNEAQ (reference sequence). CDR3 in DNA: TGTGCCAGCAGCTTTACCGGACAGAACTACGAGCAGTACTTC. It codes for CASSFTGQNYEQYF.

The chain combines TRBV7-2 with TRBJ2-1; the D gene is possibly TRBD1 (6 bases). CDR1 is SGHTA and CDR2 is FQGNSA in the germline V gene. Trimming left V 5 bases short and J 8 bases short, with 19 bases between. The CDR3 spans 15 residues. CDR3: CASSPGSSGVDEQFF. DNA of the CDR3: TGTGCCAGCAGCCCAGGATCCTCAGGGGTCGATGAGCAGTTCTTC.

The V and J genes are TRBV29-1 and TRBJ1-1, with 7 bases lining up with TRBD1. The ends lost 5 bases at V and 6 bases at J; junction bases unmatched: 3. Per the germline V gene, CDR1 is SQVTM and CDR2 is ANQGSEA. This CDR3 has 11 residues. The CDR3 region is CSVHRGSEAFF. The DNA of the CDR3 is TGCAGCGTTCACAGGGGATCTGAAGCTTTCTTT.